This T cell receptor (beta chain) came from a study of control samples from healthy donors and cancer patients. TCRdb keeps only in-frame clones here, not all; method: immunoSEQ multiplex PCR. The data contain around 140,000 clones, approximately 94% of them singletons. The germline V gene has CDR1 PRHDT and CDR2 FYEKMQ (reference sequence). Trimming removed 3 bases from V and 3 bases from J; junction bases left unmatched: 4. The CDR3 has 15 residues. The V gene is TRBV13, the J gene TRBJ2-2, with 7 nucleotides matching TRBD1. Sequencing was performed on blood. The sequence was collected from a man aged 35-49 years in good health. The CDR3 here is CASSFRTGDTGELFF. The DNA for the CDR3 is TGTGCCAGCAGCTTTCGGACAGGCGACACCGGGGAGCTGTTTTTT.